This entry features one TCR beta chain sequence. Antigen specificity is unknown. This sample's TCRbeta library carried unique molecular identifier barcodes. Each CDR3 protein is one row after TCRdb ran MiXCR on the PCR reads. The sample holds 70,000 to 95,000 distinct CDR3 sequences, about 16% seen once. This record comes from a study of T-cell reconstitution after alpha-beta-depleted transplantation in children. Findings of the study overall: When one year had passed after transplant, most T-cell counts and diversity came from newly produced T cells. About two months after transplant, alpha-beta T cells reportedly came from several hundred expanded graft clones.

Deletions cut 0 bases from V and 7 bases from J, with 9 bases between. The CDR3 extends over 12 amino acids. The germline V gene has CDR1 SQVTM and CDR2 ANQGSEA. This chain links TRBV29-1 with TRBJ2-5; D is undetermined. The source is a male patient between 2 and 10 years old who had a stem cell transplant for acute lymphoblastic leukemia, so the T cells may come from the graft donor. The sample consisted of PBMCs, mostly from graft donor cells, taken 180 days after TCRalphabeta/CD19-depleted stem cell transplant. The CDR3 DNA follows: TGCAGCGTTGAAGATCTTTGGGGGACCCAGTACTTC. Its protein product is CSVEDLWGTQYF.